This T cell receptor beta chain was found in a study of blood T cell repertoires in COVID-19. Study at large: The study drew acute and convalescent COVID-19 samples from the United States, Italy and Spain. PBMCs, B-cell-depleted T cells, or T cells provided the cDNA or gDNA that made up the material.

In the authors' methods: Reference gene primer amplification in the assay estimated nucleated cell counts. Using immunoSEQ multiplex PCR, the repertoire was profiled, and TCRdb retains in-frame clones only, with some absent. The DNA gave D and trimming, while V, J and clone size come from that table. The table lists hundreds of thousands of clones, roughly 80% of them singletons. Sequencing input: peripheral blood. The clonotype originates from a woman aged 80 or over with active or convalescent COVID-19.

The CDR3 coding sequence is TGTGCCTGGAGTGGGGGACAGCTTAATCAGCCCCAGCATTTT. Translating it yields CAWSGGQLNQPQHF. This sequence joins TRBV30 and TRBJ1-5, with 7 bases aligning to TRBD1. The V segment lost 1 base and the J segment 4 bases; nucleotides outside the gene matches: 4. The length of the CDR3 is 14 residues. From germline, CDR1 is GTSNPN and CDR2 SVGIG (reference sequence).